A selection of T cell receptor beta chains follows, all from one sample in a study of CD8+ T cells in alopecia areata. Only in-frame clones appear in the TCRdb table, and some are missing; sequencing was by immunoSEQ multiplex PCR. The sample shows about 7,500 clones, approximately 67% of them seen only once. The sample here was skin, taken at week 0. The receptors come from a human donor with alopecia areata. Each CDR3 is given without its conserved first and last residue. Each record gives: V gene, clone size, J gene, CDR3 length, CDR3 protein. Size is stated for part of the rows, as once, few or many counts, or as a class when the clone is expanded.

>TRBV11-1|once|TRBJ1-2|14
ASSPYPGQGLHGYT
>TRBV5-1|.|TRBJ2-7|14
ASSFSSGGFSYEQY
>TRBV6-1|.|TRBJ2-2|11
ASRTLNTGELF
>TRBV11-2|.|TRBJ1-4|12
ASSQGGRDGKLF
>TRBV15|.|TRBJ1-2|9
ATSRDDGYT
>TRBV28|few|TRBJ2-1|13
ASNFWGAGYNEQF
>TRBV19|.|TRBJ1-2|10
ASSTTVAGYT
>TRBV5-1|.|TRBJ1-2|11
ASSKDREYGYT
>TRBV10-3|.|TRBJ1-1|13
AISEFRDPNTEAF
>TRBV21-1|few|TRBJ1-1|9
ASRSYTEAF
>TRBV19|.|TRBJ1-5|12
ASSINRGNQPQH
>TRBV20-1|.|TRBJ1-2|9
SASRGLGYT
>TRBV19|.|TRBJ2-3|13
ASSPTQIGYPTQY
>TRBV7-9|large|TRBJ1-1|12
ASSRGQGNTEAF
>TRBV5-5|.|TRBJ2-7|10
ASSSLGYEQY
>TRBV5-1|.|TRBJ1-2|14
ASSSGLQLIGDGYT
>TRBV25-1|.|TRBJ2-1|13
ASSEGVYSYNEQF
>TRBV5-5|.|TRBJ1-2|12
ASSLVGGNYGYT
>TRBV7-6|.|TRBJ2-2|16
ASSSNPLAGADTGELF
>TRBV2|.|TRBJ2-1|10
ASTGTNNEQF
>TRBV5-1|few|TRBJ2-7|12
ASSSDSLSYEQY
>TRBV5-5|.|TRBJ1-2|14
ASRSTGEKFDYGYT
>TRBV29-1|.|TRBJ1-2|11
SVLETGLYGYT
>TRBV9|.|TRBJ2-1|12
ASSGRANSYEQF
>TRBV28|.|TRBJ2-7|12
ASSPTGGTYEQY
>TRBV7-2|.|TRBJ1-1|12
ASSLPWTGPEAF
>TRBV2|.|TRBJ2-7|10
ASSGQGYEQY
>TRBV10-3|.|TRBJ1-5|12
AISEGYGNQPQH
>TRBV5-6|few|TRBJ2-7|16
ASSSLRLDRGATYEQY